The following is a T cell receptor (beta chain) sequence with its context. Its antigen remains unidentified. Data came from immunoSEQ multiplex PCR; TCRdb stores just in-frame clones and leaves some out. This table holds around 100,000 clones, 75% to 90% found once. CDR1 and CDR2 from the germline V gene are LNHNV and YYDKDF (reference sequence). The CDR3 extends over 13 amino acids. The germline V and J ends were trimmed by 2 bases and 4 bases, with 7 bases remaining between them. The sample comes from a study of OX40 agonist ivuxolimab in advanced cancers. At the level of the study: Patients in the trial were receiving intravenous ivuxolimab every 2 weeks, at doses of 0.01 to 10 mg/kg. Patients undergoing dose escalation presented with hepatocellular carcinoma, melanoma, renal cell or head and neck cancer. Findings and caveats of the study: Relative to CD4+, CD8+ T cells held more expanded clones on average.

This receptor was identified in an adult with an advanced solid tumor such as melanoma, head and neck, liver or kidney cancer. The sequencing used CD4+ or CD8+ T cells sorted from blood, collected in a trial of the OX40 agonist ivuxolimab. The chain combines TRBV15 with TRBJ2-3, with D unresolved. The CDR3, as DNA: TGTGCCACCAGCAGACTACGAGCAGATACGCAGTATTTT. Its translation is CATSRLRADTQYF. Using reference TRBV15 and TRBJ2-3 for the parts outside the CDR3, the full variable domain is DAMVIQNPRYQVTQFGKPVTLSCSQTLNHNVMYWYQQKSSQAPKLLFHYYDKDFNNEADTPDNFQSRRPNTSFCFLDIRSPGLGDTAMYLCATSRLRADTQYFGPGTRLTVL.